This record covers a single T cell receptor (beta chain). This sample is part of a study of blood T cell repertoires in COVID-19. Overall study: The analysed material was cDNA or gDNA that came from T cells, B-cell-depleted T cells, or PBMCs.

Data came from immunoSEQ multiplex PCR; TCRdb stores just in-frame clones and leaves some out. In the table there are over 120,000 clones, about 76% of which are singletons. The V and J ends lost 4 bases and 4 bases, in that order; junction bases with no gene match: 8. Germline V CDR1 and CDR2: SGHTA, FQGNSA. There are 16 residues in the CDR3. The origin of this receptor is a woman between 70 and 85 years old with COVID-19, enrolled during active disease. The J gene is TRBJ2-5, the V gene TRBV7-2; 11 bases agree with TRBD2. The source material was peripheral blood. The CDR3 sequence is CASSSGLAAPVETQYF. The CDR3, as DNA: TGTGCCAGCAGCTCGGGACTAGCGGCTCCGGTAGAGACCCAGTACTTC.